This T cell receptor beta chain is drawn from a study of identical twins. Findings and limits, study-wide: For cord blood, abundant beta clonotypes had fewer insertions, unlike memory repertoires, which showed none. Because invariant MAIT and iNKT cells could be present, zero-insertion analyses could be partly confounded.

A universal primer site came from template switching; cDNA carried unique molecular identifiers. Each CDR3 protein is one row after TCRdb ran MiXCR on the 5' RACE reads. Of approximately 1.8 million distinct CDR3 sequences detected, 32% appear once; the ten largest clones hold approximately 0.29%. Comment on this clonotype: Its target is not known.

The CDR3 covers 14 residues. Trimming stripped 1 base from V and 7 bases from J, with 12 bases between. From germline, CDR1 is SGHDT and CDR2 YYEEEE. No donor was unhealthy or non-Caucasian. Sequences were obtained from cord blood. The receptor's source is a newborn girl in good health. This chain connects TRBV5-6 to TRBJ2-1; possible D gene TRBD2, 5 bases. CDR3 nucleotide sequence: TGTGCCAGCAGCTTGATCCAGTCGGGGAATGAGCAGTTCTTC. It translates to CASSLIQSGNEQFF.